The entry below gives a single T cell receptor (beta chain) sequence along with its context. This clonotype was seen ten or more times. The target of this receptor is not known. There are no base qualities to consult, and no much larger clone falls within one base. The sample belongs to a study of T cell repertoires in cytomegalovirus infection (dated by TCRdb to between 2018 and 2021). Regarding the study in general: The peptide stimulations were aimed at well-studied HLA-B-restricted epitopes as well as recently identified HLA-C-restricted CMV epitopes, whose presentation resists viral immunomodulation. Donor HLA type was relevant to the analysis, because carriage of CMV infection together with the matching HLA type was indicated by public TCR beta signatures.

Sequencing took place on an Illumina HiSeq 1500. Starting from the raw public reads, TCRdb applied fastp trimming at Q25, assembled clones with MiXCR and retained in-frame beta chains. All rows with the same CDR3 protein become a single entry with the most common DNA and genes. This sample has about 310,000 distinct CDR3 sequences in its table, and 20% to 25% of those were observed once. The ten largest clones capture about an eighth of the sample. The meaning of the sample's treatment or condition label: in vitro stimulation with specific CMV peptide epitopes to enrich CMV-specific T cells. Summary of the overall study and its limitations: The ex vivo response was dominated by HLA-C-restricted CMV-specific TCR beta clonotypes, and the single most frequent clonotype in two of eight donors was supplied by these HLA-C-restricted clonotypes. Cumulative frequency of public TCR beta family members discriminated carriers of CMV infection plus the relevant HLA type in this cohort and an independent approximately 360-donor cohort.

The TCR comes from a human donor in good health (CMV status not recorded). Some clones in this sample may be carry-over from other donors' samples. The sample was cultured PBMCs, taken from culture after CMV antigen stimulation.

CDR3 reads: CASIEGLDDTEAFF. The nucleotides read TGTGCCAGCATCGAGGGTCTGGATGACACTGAAGCTTTCTTT. Recombination joined TRBV7-9 with TRBJ1-1; no D gene is confidently identified. Its CDR3 holds 14 amino acids, cysteine through phenylalanine. Only the CDR3 DNA is retained, 42 bases long and in frame from the first base. V sheds 7 bases and J sheds 3 bases, leaving 15 bases between their ends. Per the germline V gene (reference sequence), SEHNR is the CDR1 and FQNEAQ is the CDR2.